This passage covers 28 T cell receptor beta chains from one sample sequenced in a study of blood T cell repertoires in COVID-19. Some clones are missing from TCRdb's copy, which holds only in-frame ones; the method was immunoSEQ multiplex PCR. The sample consists of over 40,000 clones, 90% of them appearing once. Sequenced input: peripheral blood. These receptors were obtained from a man between 65 and 85 years old with acute or convalescent COVID-19.

CDR3 sequence reads: CASSGRGETQYF. The CDR3 region has the DNA TGTGCCAGTAGTGGCCGGGGAGAGACCCAGTACTTC. The chain uses TRBV19 and TRBJ2-5, with a tentative D call TRBD2 (5 bases). Germline CDR1 reads LNHDA; CDR2 reads SQIVND (reference sequence). Trimming left V 5 bases short and J 4 bases short, with 8 bases between. The CDR3 covers 12 residues.

J is TRBJ1-5 and V is TRBV6-9; 8 nucleotides agree with TRBD1. The CDR3 is made up of 17 amino acids. The germline gives CDR1 MNHGY, CDR2 SVAAGI. J lost 5 bases, V lost 0 bases, and 9 bases had no gene match. CDR3 amino acids: CASSYSTCGRGHQPQHF. The CDR3 nucleotides read TGTGCCAGCAGTTATTCGACATGCGGCAGGGGGCATCAGCCCCAGCATTTT.

This clone was seen a single time. This sequence joins TRBV6-5 and TRBJ1-1; TRBD1 aligns across 7 bases. V shed 5 bases and J 5 bases; nucleotides not matched to a gene: 11. The CDR3 runs 15 residues. Per the germline V gene, CDR1 is MNHEY and CDR2 is SVGAGI. The CDR3 DNA is TGTGCCAGCAGTAGTAGACAGGGATGGGGGACTGAAGCTTTCTTT. Translated: CASSSRQGWGTEAFF.

The gene calls are TRBV11-3 and TRBJ2-2; a weak D match, TRBD2 (6 bases). The CDR3 has 16 amino acids. The germline V gene has CDR1 SGHNT and CDR2 YENEEA. Trimming cost V 5 bases and J 3 bases, with 16 bases left between them. The CDR3 region is CASSEEGTEDTGELFF. DNA for the CDR3: TGTGCCAGCAGCGAGGAGGGGACGGAAGACACCGGGGAGCTGTTTTTT.

The chain links TRBV5-1 to TRBJ2-7; 9 bases agree with TRBD2. J gave up 1 base and V 0 bases, and 11 bases lay outside the gene matches. CDR1 and CDR2 from the germline V gene are SGHRS and YFSETQ. This CDR3 region has 18 residues. As DNA, the CDR3 is TGCGCCAGCAGCTTGGCCTTCCAGCGGGGGGACTCATCCTACGAGCAGTACTTC. Translated, it gives CASSLAFQRGDSSYEQYF.

The chain links TRBV19 to TRBJ1-1; no firm D call. The CDR3 covers 14 residues. The V gene's germline CDR1 is LNHDA and CDR2 SQIVND (reference sequence). V was cut by 5 bases and J by 3 bases, with 13 bases left in between. The DNA for the CDR3 is TGTGCCAGTAGTTTTCCAGAGGCCTACACTGAAGCTTTCTTT. This sequence encodes CASSFPEAYTEAFF.

This chain joins TRBV7-2 and TRBJ2-5, with D possibly being TRBD2 (5 bases). The germline CDR1 and CDR2 sequences are SGHTA and FQGNSA. The V end lost 4 bases, the J end lost 3 bases, and 9 bases lay between the germline ends. The CDR3 contains 13 residues. CDR3 nucleotides: TGTGCCAGCAGCTCTCGGGGTGAAGAGACCCAGTACTTC. Translating gives CASSSRGEETQYF.

This chain uses TRBV11-2 with TRBJ2-7, with TRBD1 identical over 10 bases. There are 16 residues in the CDR3. Germline CDR1 and CDR2: SGHAT and FQNNGV. With 5 bases clipped from V and 0 bases from J, the junction kept 7 bases outside the gene matches. The CDR3 sequence: CASSGPTGGVSYEQYF. DNA for the CDR3: TGTGCCAGCAGCGGTCCGACAGGGGGCGTCTCCTACGAGCAGTACTTC. Looking up the rest from reference TRBV11-2 and TRBJ2-7 gives the full variable domain: EAGVAQSPRYKIIEKRQSVAFWCNPISGHATLYWYQQILGQGPKLLIQFQNNGVVDDSQLPKDRFSAERLKGVDSTLKIQPAKLEDSAVYLCASSGPTGGVSYEQYFGPGTRLTVT.

V usage is TRBV6-2 or TRBV6-3 and J usage is TRBJ1-2; TRBD1 might be the D (6 bases). Germline V gene sequence: CDR1 MNHEY, CDR2 SVGEGT. The CDR3 runs 17 residues. V lost 5 bases and J lost 1, with 20 bases in between. Written as DNA, the CDR3 is TGTGCCAGCAGTCCCCCCAGATGGGGGCCTCTTAACTATGGCTACACCTTC. It translates to CASSPPRWGPLNYGYTF.

V and J are TRBV2 and TRBJ2-1; 8 nucleotides match TRBD2. V lost 2 bases to trimming and J lost 7 bases; unmatched junction nucleotides: 4. The CDR3 runs 14 residues. Germline V gene lookup returns CDR1 SNHLY and CDR2 FYNNEI. CDR3 DNA sequence: TGTGCCAGCAGTGAATGGACTAGCAGAAATGAGCAGTTCTTC. Its protein is CASSEWTSRNEQFF.

The J gene is TRBJ1-1, the V gene TRBV25-1; possibly TRBD1 for D (5 bases). The CDR3 is 14 residues long. In germline, CDR1 is MGHDK, CDR2 SYGVNS. V was clipped by 4 bases and J by 1 base, with 10 bases between them. Here the CDR3 DNA reads TGTGCCAGCAGTGCCCCAGGGTGGAACACTGAAGCTTTCTTT. Translated, it gives CASSAPGWNTEAFF.

V usage is TRBV18 and J usage is TRBJ1-5; possibly TRBD1 for D (6 bases). The V end was cut by 3 bases, the J end by 4 bases, with 16 bases between. The CDR3 is 16 amino acids. Per the germline V gene, CDR1 is KGHSH and CDR2 is LQKENI. CDR3 coding DNA: TGTGCCAGCTCACCTGTCGCTGGACAGCCAAATCAGCCCCAGCATTTT. Its protein product is CASSPVAGQPNQPQHF.

The gene calls are TRBV25-1 and TRBJ2-2, with a possible D match to TRBD2 (5 bases). In germline, CDR1 is MGHDK, CDR2 SYGVNS. The length of the CDR3 is 14 residues. Trimming shortened V by 5 bases and J by 7 bases, and 14 bases separated the two germline ends. The CDR3 DNA follows: TGTGCCAGCAGTCTGCCCGGGAAGGGCGGGGAGCTGTTTTTT. Its translation: CASSLPGKGGELFF.

The chain has TRBV2 and TRBJ1-1; no clear D. CDR3 length equals 14 residues. From germline, CDR1 is SNHLY and CDR2 FYNNEI. The V gene lost 2 bases and the J gene lost 4 bases, with 11 bases spanning the gap. For the CDR3, the DNA is TGTGCCAGCAGTGAATTAGGTCGGGGCACTGAAGCTTTCTTT. Protein: CASSELGRGTEAFF. Combining the CDR3 with reference TRBV2 and TRBJ1-1 gives the whole variable domain EPEVTQTPSHQVTQMGQEVILRCVPISNHLYFYWYRQILGQKVEFLVSFYNNEISEKSEIFDDQFSVERPDGSNFTLKIRSTKLEDSAMYFCASSELGRGTEAFFGQGTRLTVV.

This chain joins TRBV2 and TRBJ2-1; TRBD2 is a possible D gene (5 bases). The V end was cut by 4 bases, the J end by 6 bases, with 16 bases between. The germline V gene encodes CDR1 SNHLY and CDR2 FYNNEI. The CDR3 spans 15 residues. CDR3 sequence reads: CASSAHWTPTNEQFF. CDR3 nucleotides: TGTGCCAGCAGTGCCCATTGGACTCCGACCAATGAGCAGTTCTTC.

The chain combines TRBV30 with TRBJ1-4; 11 bases match TRBD1. CDR3 size: 12 residues. Germline V gives CDR1 GTSNPN, CDR2 SVGIG (reference sequence). The CDR3 nucleotides are TGTGCATGGGACAGGGGGAGTGAAAAACTGTTTTTT. It is translated as CAWDRGSEKLFF.

This sequence joins TRBV6-6 and TRBJ1-1; 7 positions match TRBD1. Germline lookup yields CDR1 MNHNY and CDR2 SVGAGI (reference sequence). With V trimmed by 5 bases and J by 0 bases, 9 bases remained unmatched. This CDR3 is 16 amino acids long. As DNA, the CDR3 is TGTGCCAGCAGTCCGACAGGGAAGGGTATGAACACTGAAGCTTTCTTT. Its protein is CASSPTGKGMNTEAFF.

The rearrangement joins TRBV6-5 to TRBJ1-5; a weak D match, TRBD1 (5 bases). V lost 0 bases to trimming and J lost 7 bases, with 10 bases between them. CDR3 length: 14 residues. Germline CDR1 MNHEY, CDR2 SVGAGI. CDR3 region: CASSYSGAGQPQHF. The CDR3 nucleotides are TGTGCCAGCAGTTACTCAGGGGCAGGGCAGCCCCAGCATTTT.

This clone has just one count. V is TRBV6-5 and J is TRBJ1-3, with unresolved D. CDR3 length equals 16 residues. The germline V gene encodes CDR1 MNHEY and CDR2 SVGAGI. Trimming left V 3 bases short and J 3 bases short, with 15 bases between. CDR3 loop: CASSYSAFRVGNTIYF. In nucleotides, the CDR3 is TGTGCCAGCAGTTATTCGGCTTTTCGGGTTGGAAACACCATATATTTT.

This clone was found once. The CDR3 region is CASRSRQNTEAFF. The DNA for the CDR3 is TGTGCCAGCAGATCGAGACAGAACACTGAAGCTTTCTTT. This chain uses TRBV6-4 with TRBJ1-1; the D is unclear. Germline V gene sequence: CDR1 MRHNA, CDR2 SNTAGT. CDR3 size: 13 residues. V dropped 6 bases and J dropped 1 base, with 9 bases sitting between them.

The V and J genes are TRBV9 and TRBJ2-1, with TRBD2 identical over 9 bases. J gave up 12 bases and V 4 bases, and 5 bases lay outside the gene matches. The CDR3 is 12 residues long. The germline gives CDR1 SGDLS, CDR2 YYNGEE. CDR3 in DNA: TGTGCCAGCAGCCCAATGGGACTAGCGCAGTTCTTC. Translating gives CASSPMGLAQFF.

The chain is built from TRBV11-2 and TRBJ2-1; 9 bases fit TRBD2. Losses at the gene ends were 6 bases for V and 7 bases for J; bases not matched to a gene: 13. The CDR3 length is 16 residues. The germline gives CDR1 SGHAT, CDR2 FQNNGV. The CDR3 bases are TGTGCCAGCAGGATAGCGACTAGCGGTAGGAGGAATGAGCAGTTCTTC. Encoded protein: CASRIATSGRRNEQFF.

Note on this clone: This sample also contains other DNA sequences that code for the same CDR3. The CDR3 nucleotides are TGTGCCAGCAGCCGAGGGGGCCGTAGCTCTGGAAACACCATATATTTT. Translating gives CASSRGGRSSGNTIYF. V is TRBV13 and J is TRBJ1-3, with 7 bases lining up with TRBD1. The length of the CDR3 is 16 residues. Germline assignment: CDR1 PRHDT and CDR2 FYEKMQ (reference sequence). V was pared by 5 bases and J by 0 bases, with 7 bases of the junction left unmatched.

V is TRBV19 and J is TRBJ1-6, with D uncertain. The V end was cut by 6 bases, the J end by 4 bases, with 19 bases between. The germline V gene has CDR1 LNHDA and CDR2 SQIVND (reference sequence). The CDR3 runs 17 residues. The CDR3 protein is CASRPGGERSYNSPLHF. Written as DNA, the CDR3 is TGTGCCAGTAGACCGGGTGGGGAGCGCTCATATAATTCACCCCTCCACTTT.

The rearrangement links TRBV11-2 to TRBJ2-1; 13 bases fit TRBD2. From germline, CDR1 is SGHAT and CDR2 FQNNGV. CDR3 length: 18 amino acids. The trim removed 2 bases at V and 0 bases at J, leaving 4 bases unmatched. CDR3 sequence (DNA): TGTGCCAGCAGCTTAAGACTAGCGGGGGGCTCCTCCTACAATGAGCAGTTCTTC. This sequence encodes CASSLRLAGGSSYNEQFF.

This clone came up once. The genes are TRBV6-6 and TRBJ1-6; 9 bases are shared with TRBD1. The CDR3 consists of 18 residues. The germline CDR1 and CDR2 sequences are MNHNY and SVGAGI (reference sequence). J was trimmed by 1 base and V by 6 bases; bases with no gene match: 10. The CDR3 loop is CASRRTTGGGSYNSPLHF. The CDR3 region has the DNA TGTGCCAGCAGACGAACGACAGGGGGGGGGTCCTATAATTCACCCCTCCACTTT.

CDR3 region: CATSDARTSGANVLTF. CDR3 nucleotides: TGTGCCACCAGTGATGCCAGAACCTCTGGGGCCAACGTCCTGACTTTC. The chain has TRBV24-1 and TRBJ2-6; D uncertain. Germline-derived CDR1 and CDR2 are KGHDR and SFDVKD. The CDR3 contains 16 residues. V lost 3 bases and J lost 0, with 8 bases in between.

This CDR3 reads CASSYPGQGKEKLFF. DNA for the CDR3: TGTGCCAGCAGTTACCCCGGACAGGGGAAGGAAAAACTGTTTTTT. The chain employs TRBV6-2 or TRBV6-3 and TRBJ1-4; 9 bases align to TRBD1. The CDR3 totals 15 residues. The V and J ends lost 2 bases and 8 bases, in that order; junction bases with no gene match: 6. Germline V gene data show CDR1 as MNHEY and CDR2 as SVGEGT.